This T cell receptor (beta chain) was sequenced for a study of cytomegalovirus exposure and HLA in healthy donors. Study findings and constraints: Rarity marked most TCR sequences, yet some public TCRs occurred in many donors.

The germline CDR1 and CDR2 sequences are SNHLY and FYNNEI. V dropped 7 bases and J dropped 4 bases, with 16 bases sitting between them. The CDR3 runs to 14 residues. Note on this clone: The antigen remains unidentified.

The PCR was carried out with 60 Vbeta primers and 13 Jbeta primers. Generated by immunoSEQ multiplex PCR, the TCRdb table keeps only in-frame clones and is missing some. The table shows some 150,000 clones, with about 85% occurring only once. This clonotype was obtained from a woman younger than 30 in good health and CMV-seronegative. Sequencing was carried out using PBMCs. The chain employs TRBV2 and TRBJ2-5; possible D gene TRBD2, 6 bases. The CDR3 coding sequence is TGTGCCAGCACCTGGGGAGGATCGACAGAGACCCAGTACTTC. This sequence encodes CASTWGGSTETQYF.